The text below deals with one T cell receptor beta chain. Its cognate antigen is unknown. Primers used in a second PCR of roughly 7 to 11 cycles were a sample-barcoded 5' primer and a J-beta primer mix. Each sample yielded at least 2.5 million CDR3-containing paired-end reads. Via MiXCR, TCRdb re-called the 5' RACE reads, giving one row per CDR3 protein. The sample lists about 670,000 distinct CDR3 sequences; over 40% were seen once. CDR1 and CDR2 (germline): LGHNA, YSLEER. The CDR3 is 16 amino acids. V was clipped by 5 bases and J by 5 bases; unmatched bases: 11. This sample is part of a study of blood T cells in healthy people across ages. Notes on the study in general: Per million T cells, TCR beta diversity dropped roughly linearly as age increased. Diversity figures derived from one million T cells were judged to underestimate the true value.

The receptor's source is a man older than 75 in good health. Sequenced material: blood. The chain is built from TRBV4-3 and TRBJ2-1; 8 bases are a match to TRBD2. CDR3 sequence (DNA): TGCGCCAGCAGCTCCCGAGTAGCGGGACCCCACAATGAGCAGTTCTTC. Residues: CASSSRVAGPHNEQFF.